This entry lists 14 T cell receptor beta chains sequenced from one sample in a study of blood T cell repertoires in COVID-19. TCRdb keeps only in-frame clones here, not all; method: immunoSEQ multiplex PCR. Of roughly 140,000 clones in the sample, about 88% were seen once. Sequencing input: peripheral blood. Receptor source: a human donor in a cohort sampled during active COVID-19.

The chain uses TRBV20-1 and TRBJ2-6, with 10 bases matching TRBD2. V shed 3 bases and J 3 bases; nucleotides not matched to a gene: 11. The CDR3 extends over 18 amino acids. Germline CDR1 is DFQATT and CDR2 is SNEGSKA (reference sequence). The CDR3 loop is CSASPLLAGQGGANVLTF. The CDR3 DNA reads TGCAGTGCTAGTCCTCTACTAGCGGGACAAGGTGGGGCCAACGTCCTGACTTTC.

This chain joins TRBV18 and TRBJ2-6; a weak D match, TRBD1 (5 bases). V gave up 4 bases and J gave up 0 bases, with 10 bases separating them. The CDR3 spans 16 residues. Germline loops: CDR1 KGHSH, CDR2 LQKENI. This CDR3 reads CASSRQGRSGANVLTF. The CDR3 DNA reads as TGTGCCAGCTCACGGCAGGGCCGCTCTGGGGCCAACGTCCTGACTTTC.

The rearrangement uses TRBV20-1 and TRBJ2-1; 7 bases fit TRBD2. CDR1 and CDR2 from the germline V gene are DFQATT and SNEGSKA (reference sequence). This CDR3 region has 15 residues. J gave up 8 bases and V 3 bases, and 13 bases lay outside the gene matches. Here the CDR3 reads CSASLPRTRSDEQFF. The CDR3 nucleotides are TGCAGTGCTAGTCTCCCGAGGACTAGGTCGGATGAGCAGTTCTTC.

This clone has only a few counts. The rearrangement joins TRBV5-1 to TRBJ1-1; D call uncertain. V was clipped by 0 bases and J by 3 bases, with 6 bases between them. Germline values: CDR1 SGHRS, CDR2 YFSETQ. CDR3 size: 13 residues. The chain's CDR3 is CASSLAGYTEAFF. DNA of the CDR3: TGCGCCAGCAGCTTGGCAGGTTACACTGAAGCTTTCTTT.

V gene TRBV5-6 combines with J gene TRBJ2-1, with 11 bases matching TRBD2. Per the germline V gene, CDR1 is SGHDT and CDR2 is YYEEEE. CDR3 size: 17 residues. V lost 0 bases to trimming and J lost 1 base; unmatched junction nucleotides: 3. CDR3 nucleotide sequence: TGTGCCAGCAGCTTGGGGACTAGCGGGTATTCCTACAATGAGCAGTTCTTC. This codes for CASSLGTSGYSYNEQFF. Together with reference TRBV5-6 and TRBJ2-1, the CDR3 gives the full variable domain: DAGVTQSPTHLIKTRGQQVTLRCSPKSGHDTVSWYQQALGQGPQFIFQYYEEEERQRGNFPDRFSGHQFPNYSSELNVNALLLGDSALYLCASSLGTSGYSYNEQFFGPGTRLTVL.

The chain links TRBV29-1 to TRBJ2-1, with 12 bases aligning to TRBD2. Trimming cost V 6 bases and J 6 bases; bases outside gene matches: 6. From germline, CDR1 is SQVTM and CDR2 ANQGSEA. CDR3 length: 14 residues. CDR3 sequence reads: CSVLPGLAGNEQFF. The CDR3 DNA reads TGCAGCGTCCTTCCGGGACTAGCGGGCAATGAGCAGTTCTTC.

The chain combines TRBV7-9 with TRBJ2-3, with 8 bases that match TRBD1. The ends lost 5 bases at V and 2 bases at J; junction bases unmatched: 6. CDR3 length: 15 residues. Germline lookup yields CDR1 SEHNR and CDR2 FQNEAQ (reference sequence). The CDR3 nucleotides read TGTGCCAGCAGCATAGACAGGGGATACACAGATACGCAGTATTTT. Protein: CASSIDRGYTDTQYF.

Points on this clone: At one end the junction does not follow the germline gene, possibly because of a read error. This CDR3 is also generated by other DNA sequences in the sample. The chain joins TRBV4-1 to TRBJ1-1; no firm D call. CDR3 length: 15 residues. Looked up from germline, CDR1 is MGHRA and CDR2 is YSYEKL. DNA for the CDR3: TGCGCCAGCAGCCAAGAAGTGGGCGGGAGTACTGAAGCTTTTTTT. Amino acid sequence: CASSQEVGGSTEAFF.

The chain couples TRBV4-3 to TRBJ2-1, with 9 bases that match TRBD1. The V and J ends lost 1 base and 6 bases, in that order; junction bases with no gene match: 4. Per germline, CDR1 LGHNA and CDR2 YSLEER. The CDR3 contains 15 residues. In DNA, the CDR3 is TGCGCCAGCAGCCAAGTTTTGACAGGGGGCAATGAGCAGTTCTTC. Protein product: CASSQVLTGGNEQFF.

The chain joins TRBV10-1 to TRBJ2-5; 8 bases match TRBD2. From germline, CDR1 is WNHNN and CDR2 SYGVQD (reference sequence). J was trimmed by 1 base and V by 3 bases; bases with no gene match: 22. CDR3 length: 21 residues. The CDR3: CASSDPPRSGRRLKGQETQYF. CDR3 bases: TGCGCCAGCAGTGACCCCCCTAGGAGCGGGAGACGTTTGAAGGGCCAAGAGACCCAGTACTTC.

CDR3 bases: TGTGCCAGCAGAAGCGGGAGGGCCAGTTACGAGCAGTACTTC. Amino acids: CASRSGRASYEQYF. This sequence joins TRBV7-2 and TRBJ2-7, with TRBD2 matching 10 bases. V lost 6 bases and J lost 4; bases outside the gene matches: 6. Germline-derived CDR1 and CDR2 are SGHTA and FQGNSA. The CDR3 is 14 amino acids.

The rearrangement joins TRBV7-2 to TRBJ2-7, with D possibly being TRBD1 (6 bases). The CDR3 runs to 16 residues. CDR1 and CDR2 from the germline V gene are SGHTA and FQGNSA. V lost 5 bases, J lost 2 bases, and 19 bases lay in between. The CDR3 DNA is TGTGCCAGCAGCCGCATTGGCCAGGGGAGCGCCTACGAGCAGTACTTC. Encoded protein: CASSRIGQGSAYEQYF.

Of note for this clone: Other DNA sequences in this sample translate to the same CDR3. The rearrangement links TRBV11-2 to TRBJ2-7; 7 bases match TRBD1. V lost 1 base and J lost 1; bases outside the gene matches: 1. The CDR3 contains 14 residues. The germline gives CDR1 SGHAT, CDR2 FQNNGV. CDR3: CASSLATGSYEQYF. The CDR3 bases are TGTGCCAGCAGCTTAGCGACAGGGTCCTACGAGCAGTACTTC. Filled out from reference TRBV11-2 and TRBJ2-7, the complete variable domain reads EAGVAQSPRYKIIEKRQSVAFWCNPISGHATLYWYQQILGQGPKLLIQFQNNGVVDDSQLPKDRFSAERLKGVDSTLKIQPAKLEDSAVYLCASSLATGSYEQYFGPGTRLTVT.

CDR3 DNA sequence: TGTGCCAGCAGCCCAGGGACTAGGAGTAATGAGCAGTTCTTC. Translating it yields CASSPGTRSNEQFF. This chain connects TRBV7-3 to TRBJ2-1; 8 positions agree with TRBD2. CDR1 and CDR2 (germline): SGHTA, FQGTGA. Trimming took 5 bases from V and 7 from J; bases not matched to a gene: 7. CDR3 length equals 14 residues.